A selection of T cell receptor beta chains follows, all from one sample in a study of CD8+CD57+ T cells in acquired aplastic anemia. In TCRdb, the reads were re-called with MiXCR into one record per CDR3 protein. The table shows about 210,000 distinct CDR3 sequences, with 34% occurring only once. Specimen: sorted CD4+, CD8+, or CD8+CD57+ T cells (not recorded which) from PBMCs. The receptors stem from a human donor in good health, serving as a control. Each CDR3 is given with its conserved first and last residue. The D gene is left open where the match is weak. Clone size is given for some rows only: seen once, a few or many times, or a class if the clone is expanded.

j_gene,abundance,v_gene,len,d_gene,CDR3nt,CDR3aa
TRBJ1-2,many,TRBV7-2,14,.,TGTGCCAGCAGCTTAGGGGTTGGAAACTATGGCTACACCTTC,CASSLGVGNYGYTF
TRBJ1-2,many,TRBV3-1,12,.,TGTGCCACACGAACAGCTAACTATGGCTACACCTTC,CATRTANYGYTF
TRBJ1-1,many,TRBV20-1,13,TRBD1,TGCAGTGCTCGACAGGGCGACTTACGTGAAGCTTTCTTT,CSARQGDLREAFF
TRBJ1-6,.,TRBV19,13,.,TGTGCCAGTAGTATTGGTGGGAACTCACCCCTCCACTTT,CASSIGGNSPLHF
TRBJ2-7,many,TRBV5-8,13,.,TGTGCCAGCAGCGCAAGCCCCGCCGGCGAGCAGTACTTC,CASSASPAGEQYF
TRBJ1-3,once,TRBV9,12,.,TGTGCCAGCAGCGTACGGGACAACACCATATATTTT,CASSVRDNTIYF
TRBJ1-1,many,TRBV2,16,.,TGTGCCAGCAGTGAATTAGTAGACAGGAAGAACACTGAAGCTTTCTTT,CASSELVDRKNTEAFF
TRBJ1-5,many,TRBV24-1,13,.,TGTGCCACCAGTGATGAGGGGAAACAGCCCCAGCATTTT,CATSDEGKQPQHF
TRBJ2-1,.,TRBV30,12,.,TGTGCCTGGAGTGTCTTCTTCAATGAGCAGTCCTTC,CAWSVFFNEQSF
TRBJ1-4,few,TRBV5-1,13,.,TGCGCCAGCAGGGCTGGATTTAATGAAAAACTGTTTTTT,CASRAGFNEKLFF
TRBJ1-1,many,TRBV20-1,12,.,TGCAGTGCTAAATCGACACGTACTGAAGCTTTCTTT,CSAKSTRTEAFF
TRBJ2-7,.,TRBV10-3,14,TRBD2,TGTGCCATCAGTTCCGCCGCGGGAGCCAACGAGCAGTACTTC,CAISSAAGANEQYF
TRBJ1-2,.,TRBV7-2,12,.,TGTGCCAGCAGCTTAGTAGGTCGTGGCTACACCTTC,CASSLVGRGYTF
TRBJ2-7,.,TRBV19,13,TRBD1,TGTGCCAGCGCAGACAGGGGGCCCTACGAGCAGTACTTC,CASADRGPYEQYF
TRBJ1-2,many,TRBV6-5,15,.,TGTGCCAGCAGTACTCCAGGACAGCCGAACTATGGCTACACCTTC,CASSTPGQPNYGYTF
TRBJ2-3,.,TRBV7-3,17,TRBD2,TGTGCCAGCAGCCCCCGAGGGCTAGCGGGAGGGACAGGTACGCAGTATTTT,CASSPRGLAGGTGTQYF
TRBJ2-3,few,TRBV4-1,17,TRBD2,TGCGCCAGCAGCGTTGGGGTCATAGCGGGAGTCACAGATACGCAGTATTTT,CASSVGVIAGVTDTQYF
TRBJ1-1,few,TRBV10-1,13,.,TGCGCCAGCAGTGAGGCAGGGGTTGCGGTAGCTTTCTTT,CASSEAGVAVAFF